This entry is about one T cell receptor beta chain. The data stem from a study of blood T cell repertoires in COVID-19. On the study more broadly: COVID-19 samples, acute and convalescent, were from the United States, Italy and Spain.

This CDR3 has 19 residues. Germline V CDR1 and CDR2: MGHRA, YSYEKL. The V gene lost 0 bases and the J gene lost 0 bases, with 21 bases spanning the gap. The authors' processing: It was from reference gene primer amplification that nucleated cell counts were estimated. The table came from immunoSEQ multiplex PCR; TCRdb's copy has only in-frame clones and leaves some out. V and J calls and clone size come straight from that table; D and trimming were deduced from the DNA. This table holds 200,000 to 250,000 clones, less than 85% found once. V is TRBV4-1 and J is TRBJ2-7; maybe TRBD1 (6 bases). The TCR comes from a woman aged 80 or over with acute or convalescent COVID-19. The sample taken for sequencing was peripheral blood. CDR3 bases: TGCGCCAGCAGCCAAGAGCCCGGTTTGGGGGCGGCAGACTCCTACGAGCAGTACTTC. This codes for CASSQEPGLGAADSYEQYF.